The TCR beta chain under discussion was sequenced for a study of blood T cell repertoires in COVID-19. Study-wide context: Samples representing acute and convalescent COVID-19 were sourced from the United States, Italy and Spain. PBMCs, B-cell-depleted T cells, or T cells were the source of the cDNA or gDNA that made up the material.

Those enrolled, adults aged about 18 to 89 years, came from about two dozen US areas. Symptom resolution, clearance, or two negative PCRs marked donors in Cohort 3 as recovered. Sequencing used immunoSEQ multiplex PCR; TCRdb keeps in-frame clones, though not all of them. The sample contains roughly 330,000 clones, around 87% of which appear only once. Trimming pared 8 bases from V and 8 bases from J, leaving 19 bases between. This CDR3 region has 14 residues. The germline V gene encodes CDR1 LNHDA and CDR2 SQIVND (reference sequence). The clonotype comes from a woman in her 30s who had recovered from COVID-19. The V gene is TRBV19, the J gene TRBJ2-1; TRBD2 might be the D (5 bases). The material sequenced was PBMCs or T cells enriched from blood (not recorded which). The CDR3 protein is CASGYWGVLDEQFF. CDR3 in DNA: TGTGCCAGTGGGTACTGGGGAGTCTTGGATGAGCAGTTCTTC.